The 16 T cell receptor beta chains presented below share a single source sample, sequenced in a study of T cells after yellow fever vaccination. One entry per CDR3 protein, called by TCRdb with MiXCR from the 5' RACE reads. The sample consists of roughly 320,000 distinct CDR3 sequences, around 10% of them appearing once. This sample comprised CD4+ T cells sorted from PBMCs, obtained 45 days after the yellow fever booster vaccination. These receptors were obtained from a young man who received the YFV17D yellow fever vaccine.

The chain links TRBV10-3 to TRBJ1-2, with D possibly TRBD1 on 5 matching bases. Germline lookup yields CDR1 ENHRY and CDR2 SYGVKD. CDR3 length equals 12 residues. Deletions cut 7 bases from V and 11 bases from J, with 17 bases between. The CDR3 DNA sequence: TGTGCCATCACTTCGTCCGGGACCTCTTACACCTTC. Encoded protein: CAITSSGTSYTF.

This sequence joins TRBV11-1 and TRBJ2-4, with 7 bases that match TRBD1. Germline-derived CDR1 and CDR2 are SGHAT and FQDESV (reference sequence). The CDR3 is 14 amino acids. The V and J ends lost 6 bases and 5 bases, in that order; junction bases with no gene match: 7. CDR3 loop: CASSPGQAENIQYF. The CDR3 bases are TGTGCCAGCAGTCCAGGACAGGCGGAAAACATTCAGTACTTC.

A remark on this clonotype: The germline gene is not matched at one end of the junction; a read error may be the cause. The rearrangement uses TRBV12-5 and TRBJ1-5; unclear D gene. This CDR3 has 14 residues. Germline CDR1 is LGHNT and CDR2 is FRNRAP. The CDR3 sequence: CASGLGLTFFPPHF. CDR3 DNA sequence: TGTGCTAGTGGTTTGGGACTGACTTTTTTCCCCCCGCATTTT.

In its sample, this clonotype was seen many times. Written as DNA, the CDR3 is TGTGCCAGCAGGCCGGGACAGGGGGGGTCAGATACGCAGTATTTT. This codes for CASRPGQGGSDTQYF. V and J are TRBV12-3 or TRBV12-4 and TRBJ2-3; 11 positions match TRBD1. Trimming took 6 bases from V and 4 from J; bases not matched to a gene: 6. The CDR3 is 15 residues long.

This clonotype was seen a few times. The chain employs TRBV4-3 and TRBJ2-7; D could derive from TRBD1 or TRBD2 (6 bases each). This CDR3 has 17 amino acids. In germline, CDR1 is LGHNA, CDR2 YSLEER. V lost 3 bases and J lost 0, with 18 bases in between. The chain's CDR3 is CASSHAWRDTNSYEQYF. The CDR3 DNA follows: TGCGCCAGCAGCCACGCCTGGCGGGACACTAACTCCTACGAGCAGTACTTC.

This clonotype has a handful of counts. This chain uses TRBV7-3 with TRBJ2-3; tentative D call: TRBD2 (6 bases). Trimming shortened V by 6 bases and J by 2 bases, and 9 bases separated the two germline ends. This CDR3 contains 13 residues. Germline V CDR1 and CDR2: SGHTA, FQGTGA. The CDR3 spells CASRGGNTDTQYF. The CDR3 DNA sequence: TGTGCCAGCAGAGGCGGGAACACAGATACGCAGTATTTT.

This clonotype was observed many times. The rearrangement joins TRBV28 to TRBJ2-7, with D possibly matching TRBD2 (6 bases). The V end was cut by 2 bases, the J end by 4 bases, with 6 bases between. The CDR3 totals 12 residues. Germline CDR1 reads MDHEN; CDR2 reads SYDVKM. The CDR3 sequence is CASSLGGYEQYV. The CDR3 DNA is TGTGCCAGCAGTTTAGGGGGGTACGAGCAGTACGTC.

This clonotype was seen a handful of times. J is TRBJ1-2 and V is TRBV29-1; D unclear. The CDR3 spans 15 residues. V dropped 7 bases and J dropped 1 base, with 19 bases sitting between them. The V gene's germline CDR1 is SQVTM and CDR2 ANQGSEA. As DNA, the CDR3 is TGCAGCGCCGACCCCCGAGACCGATATAACTATGGCTACACCTTC. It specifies CSADPRDRYNYGYTF.

The CDR3 DNA reads as TGTGCCAGCAGCATGACTAGCGGCCCGACCTACGAGCAGTACGTC. It specifies CASSMTSGPTYEQYV. The chain carries TRBV7-2 and TRBJ2-7; 9 bases match TRBD2. After removal of 5 bases from V and 2 bases from J, the junction contained 7 bases not matched to a gene. CDR3 length equals 15 residues. Germline V gene data show CDR1 as SGHTA and CDR2 as FQGNSA.

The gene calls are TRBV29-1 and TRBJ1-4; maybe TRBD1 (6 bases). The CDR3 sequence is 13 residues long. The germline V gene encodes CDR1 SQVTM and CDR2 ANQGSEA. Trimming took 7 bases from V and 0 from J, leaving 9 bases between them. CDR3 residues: CSAQGSTNEKLFF. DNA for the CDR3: TGCAGCGCTCAGGGGTCAACTAATGAAAAACTGTTTTTT.

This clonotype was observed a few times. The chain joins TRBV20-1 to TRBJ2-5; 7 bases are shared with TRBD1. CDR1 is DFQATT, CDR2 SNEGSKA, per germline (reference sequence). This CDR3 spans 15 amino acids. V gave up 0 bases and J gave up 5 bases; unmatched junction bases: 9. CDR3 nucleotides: TGCAGTGCTAGAGACCCGACAGGGCGAGGGGAGACCCAGTACTTC. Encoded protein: CSARDPTGRGETQYF.

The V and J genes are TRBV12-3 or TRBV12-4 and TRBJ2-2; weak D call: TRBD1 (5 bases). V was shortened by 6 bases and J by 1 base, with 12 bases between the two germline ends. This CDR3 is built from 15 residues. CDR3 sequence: CASRSDTLNTGELFF. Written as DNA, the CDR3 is TGTGCCAGCAGATCGGACACCTTGAACACCGGGGAGCTGTTTTTT.

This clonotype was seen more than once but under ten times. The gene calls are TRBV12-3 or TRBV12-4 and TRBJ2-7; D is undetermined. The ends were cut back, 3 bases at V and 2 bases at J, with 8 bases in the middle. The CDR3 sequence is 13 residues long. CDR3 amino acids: CASSFGRPYEQYV. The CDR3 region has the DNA TGTGCCAGCAGTTTCGGAAGACCCTACGAGCAGTACGTC.

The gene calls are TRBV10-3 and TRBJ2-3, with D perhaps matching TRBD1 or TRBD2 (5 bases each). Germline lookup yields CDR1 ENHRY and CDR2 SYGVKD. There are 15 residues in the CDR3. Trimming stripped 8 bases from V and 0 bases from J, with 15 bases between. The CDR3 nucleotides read TGTGCCATCGGGGTGTCCGGGGCTAGCACAGATACGCAGTATTTT. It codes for CAIGVSGASTDTQYF.

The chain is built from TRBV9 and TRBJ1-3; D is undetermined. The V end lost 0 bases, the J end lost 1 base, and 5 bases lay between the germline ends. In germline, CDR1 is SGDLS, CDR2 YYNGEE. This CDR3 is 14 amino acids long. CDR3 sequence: CASSVEDSGNTIYF. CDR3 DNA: TGTGCCAGCAGCGTAGAGGATTCTGGAAACACCATATATTTT.

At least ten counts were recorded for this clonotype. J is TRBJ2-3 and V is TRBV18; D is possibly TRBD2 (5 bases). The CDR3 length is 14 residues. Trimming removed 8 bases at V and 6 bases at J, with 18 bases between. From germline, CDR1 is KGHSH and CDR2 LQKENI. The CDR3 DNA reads TGTGCCAGCGCAATAAGCGGCCGCTCGGATACGCAGTATTTT. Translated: CASAISGRSDTQYF.